This TCR beta chain was captured by sequencing in a study of cytotoxic CD8 clonotypes in ibrutinib-treated CLL. Whole-study context: Response samples followed a median around 12 months of treatment, range 6 to 36. Study outcomes and limitations: Clonality rose at ibrutinib response, held steady in sustained remission, and fell toward baseline at progression.

Trimming left V 3 bases short and J 5 bases short, with 14 bases between. The CDR3 covers 14 residues. The germline V gene encodes CDR1 SGHDT and CDR2 YYEEEE. On this clone itself: The antigen is undetermined.

Only in-frame clones appear in the TCRdb table, and some are missing; sequencing was by immunoSEQ multiplex PCR. The data hold around 130,000 clones, with 84% observed a single time. The sample consisted of PBMCs, taken after 24 months of ibrutinib treatment. The genes are TRBV5-6 and TRBJ1-1; tentatively, D is TRBD1 (5 bases). The receptor was isolated from a human donor with chronic lymphocytic leukemia. Written as DNA, the CDR3 is TGTGCCAGCAGCTCAATCCGGAGGGGTACTGAAGCTTTCTTT. Translated: CASSSIRRGTEAFF.